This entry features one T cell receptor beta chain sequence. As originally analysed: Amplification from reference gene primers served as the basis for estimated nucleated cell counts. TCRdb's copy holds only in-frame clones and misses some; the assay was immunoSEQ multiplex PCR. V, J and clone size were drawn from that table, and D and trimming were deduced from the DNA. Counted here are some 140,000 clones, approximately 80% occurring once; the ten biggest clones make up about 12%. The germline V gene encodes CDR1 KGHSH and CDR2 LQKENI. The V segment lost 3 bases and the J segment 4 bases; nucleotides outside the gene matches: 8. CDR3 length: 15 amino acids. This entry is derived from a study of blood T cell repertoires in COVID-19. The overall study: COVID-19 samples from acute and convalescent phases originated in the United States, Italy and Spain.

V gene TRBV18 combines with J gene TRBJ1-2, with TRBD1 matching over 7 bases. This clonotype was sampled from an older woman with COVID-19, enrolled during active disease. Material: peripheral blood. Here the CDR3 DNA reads TGTGCCAGCTCACCCCGGACAGGAGCCTCCTATGGCTACACCTTC. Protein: CASSPRTGASYGYTF.